This section outlines one T cell receptor beta chain sequence together with its context. This record belongs to a study of blood T cell repertoires in COVID-19. CDR1 and CDR2 (germline): SGHTA, FQGNSA. The CDR3 contains 15 residues. The V gene end was trimmed by 7 bases and the J gene end by 2 bases; junction bases not matched to a gene: 10. In the original workflow: Nucleated cell number was recorded as an estimate derived from reference gene primer amplification. Assay: immunoSEQ multiplex PCR; the TCRdb copy retains only in-frame clones and omits some. D and trimming come from the DNA, and the V and J calls and clone size come from that table. The data contain about 220,000 clones, just over 85% of them seen just once; the ten biggest clones take up 2.2%.

The sequencing sample was made of peripheral blood. The chain uses TRBV7-2 and TRBJ2-5; TRBD1 aligns across 7 bases. This sequence originates from a man aged 30 to 39 who had recovered from COVID-19. The CDR3 here is CASKLNRGLQETQYF. The DNA for the CDR3 is TGTGCCAGCAAGCTAAACAGGGGTCTACAAGAGACCCAGTACTTC.